These 24 T cell receptor beta chains were all obtained from the same sample, sequenced in a study of early T cells in non-severe SARS-CoV-2 infection. TCRdb re-called the 5' RACE reads with MiXCR, one entry per CDR3 protein. The sample shows 35,000 to 40,000 distinct CDR3 sequences, 5% to 6.5% of them seen only once. The sequenced sample consisted of whole blood. These receptors all come from an adult who was a healthcare worker with PCR-confirmed SARS-CoV-2 infection or an uninfected control (not recorded which).

This clonotype appeared many times. This chain uses TRBV29-1 with TRBJ1-2; D possibly corresponds to TRBD1 (5 bases). The CDR3 is made up of 12 amino acids. Trimming took off 7 bases at V and 2 bases at J, with 11 bases between the two ends. CDR1 SQVTM and CDR2 ANQGSEA come from the germline V gene. CDR3 in amino acids: CSAQTANYGYTF. CDR3 in DNA: TGCAGCGCCCAGACAGCCAACTATGGCTACACCTTC.

About this clonotype itself: A much larger clone differs from this one at a single base, so this may be a read error. The chain's CDR3 is CASSEGTTDTRYF. The CDR3 bases are TGTGCCAGTAGTGAAGGGACCACAGATACGCGGTATTTT. This sequence joins TRBV19 and TRBJ2-3; either TRBD1 or TRBD2 may fit D (5 bases each). CDR3 length: 13 amino acids. Germline-derived CDR1 and CDR2 are LNHDA and SQIVND (reference sequence).

Ten or more counts support this clonotype. The chain uses TRBV7-2 and TRBJ2-2; TRBD1 matches at 8 bases. Trimming at V came to 1 base and at J to 4 bases, leaving 2 bases not matched to a gene. Germline V gene data show CDR1 as SGHTA and CDR2 as FQGNSA. The CDR3 is made up of 15 amino acids. The CDR3 DNA sequence: TGTGCCAGCAGCTTAGTTACAGGGGGCACCGGGGAGCTGTTTTTT. Translated: CASSLVTGGTGELFF.

This rearrangement joins TRBV20-1 to TRBJ1-6, with D perhaps matching TRBD1 (6 bases). The CDR3 contains 13 residues. The germline V gene has CDR1 DFQATT and CDR2 SNEGSKA (reference sequence). The germline V and J ends were trimmed by 5 bases and 5 bases, with 10 bases remaining between them. The CDR3 DNA is TGCAGTGCTCAAAGGGGGGATAATTCACCCCTCCACTTT. Translating gives CSAQRGDNSPLHF.

This clonotype appeared many times. The V gene is TRBV5-1, the J gene TRBJ2-1, with D perhaps matching TRBD2 (5 bases). The CDR3 covers 15 residues. Germline V lookup: CDR1 SGHRS, CDR2 YFSETQ. With 0 bases removed from V and 4 bases from J, the gap between germline ends came to 11 bases. The CDR3 region is CASSLVRTVYNEQFF. The CDR3 bases are TGCGCCAGCAGCTTGGTTCGGACTGTATACAATGAGCAGTTCTTC.

The table lists this clonotype with many counts. V gene TRBV4-1 combines with J gene TRBJ1-1; no reliable D call. This CDR3 comprises 11 residues. V lost 4 bases and J 6 bases, leaving 6 bases between the germline ends. CDR1 is MGHRA, CDR2 YSYEKL, per germline. The CDR3 loop is CASSLGAEAFF. Here the CDR3 DNA reads TGCGCCAGCAGCCTCGGGGCTGAAGCTTTCTTT.

This clonotype qualifies as medium-sized (0.01 to 0.1%). The chain combines TRBV28 with TRBJ1-3, with no clear D. Trimming took 5 bases from V and 7 from J, leaving 9 bases between them. In germline, CDR1 is MDHEN, CDR2 SYDVKM. CDR3 length: 12 amino acids. Written as DNA, the CDR3 is TGTGCCAGCAGTGAGGATGGGAACACCATATATTTT. Translating it yields CASSEDGNTIYF.

Ten or more counts support this clonotype. The chain has TRBV6-6 and TRBJ2-1, with 12 bases matching TRBD2. CDR1 and CDR2 from the germline V gene are MNHNY and SVGAGI (reference sequence). V trimming: 7 bases; J trimming: 9 bases; junction bases outside the gene matches: 7. The CDR3 spans 14 residues. The CDR3 here is CASTSGGGYGEQFF. For the CDR3, the DNA is TGTGCCAGCACTAGCGGGGGGGGATACGGTGAGCAGTTCTTC.

This clonotype was seen repeatedly, ten times or more. CDR3 in amino acids: CASSPAIAGGSTDTQYF. CDR3 DNA sequence: TGTGCCAGCAGCCCAGCCATAGCGGGGGGGTCCACAGATACGCAGTATTTT. The chain recombines TRBV9 with TRBJ2-3, with 11 bases matching TRBD2. The germline V gene encodes CDR1 SGDLS and CDR2 YYNGEE. V was clipped by 4 bases and J by 2 bases; unmatched bases: 9. The CDR3 is 17 residues long.

This chain uses TRBV30 with TRBJ1-6; tentatively, D is TRBD1 (6 bases). The CDR3 extends over 15 amino acids. CDR1 and CDR2 from the germline V gene are GTSNPN and SVGIG (reference sequence). Trimming removed 0 bases from V and 10 bases from J, with 16 bases in between. The CDR3 sequence: CAWSVSGAQRSPLHF. CDR3 DNA: TGTGCCTGGAGTGTATCGGGGGCGCAGCGATCACCCCTCCACTTT.

This clonotype appeared many times. The V gene is TRBV6-2 or TRBV6-3, the J gene TRBJ1-2; 10 positions match TRBD1. Germline V gene data show CDR1 as MNHEY and CDR2 as SVGEGT. The CDR3 consists of 16 residues. J gave up 4 bases and V 6 bases, and 11 bases lay outside the gene matches. CDR3 DNA sequence: TGTGCCAGCAGACCCCCCGGGACAGGGGCTACCTATGGCTACACCTTC. It codes for CASRPPGTGATYGYTF.

This clonotype was recorded many times. The junction differs from germline at one of its ends, possibly a read error. The gene calls are TRBV30 and TRBJ2-1, with D tentatively TRBD2 (9 bases). The CDR3 is made up of 16 amino acids. Germline CDR1 GTSNPN, CDR2 SVGIG (reference sequence). The CDR3: CARSVDRVAGDNEQFF. The CDR3 nucleotides read TGTGCCCGGAGTGTGGACAGGGTAGCGGGAGACAATGAGCAGTTCTTC.

Many counts were recorded for this clonotype. This chain connects TRBV6-6 to TRBJ2-7; D is possibly TRBD1 or TRBD2 (6 bases each). CDR3 size: 18 residues. Germline values: CDR1 MNHNY, CDR2 SVGAGI (reference sequence). Trimming took 3 bases from V and 5 from J, leaving 26 bases between them. The CDR3 DNA follows: TGTGCCAGCAGTTATGGCCCCCAGGGGACGCAAAGGGGGGACGAGCAGTACTTC. It encodes CASSYGPQGTQRGDEQYF.

The gene calls are TRBV11-3 and TRBJ2-1, with 8 bases fitting TRBD2. CDR1 is SGHNT and CDR2 is YENEEA in the germline V gene. Trimming took 4 bases from V and 7 from J; bases not matched to a gene: 9. This CDR3 is built from 15 residues. CDR3 amino acids: CASSWGWREENEQFF. The CDR3 nucleotides read TGTGCCAGCAGCTGGGGATGGCGGGAGGAAAATGAGCAGTTCTTC.

This clonotype was seen at least ten times. V gene TRBV20-1 combines with J gene TRBJ2-7, with D perhaps matching TRBD1 (6 bases). Germline CDR1 DFQATT, CDR2 SNEGSKA (reference sequence). V was pared by 4 bases and J by 4 bases, with 14 bases between. The CDR3 consists of 13 residues. CDR3: CSATLRDTYEQYF. The CDR3 DNA reads as TGCAGTGCTACTCTCCGGGACACATACGAGCAGTACTTC.

This clonotype was picked up many times. The chain couples TRBV6-6 to TRBJ1-3, with D possibly matching TRBD1 (5 bases). The CDR3 is 17 amino acids. V dropped 2 bases and J dropped 4 bases, with 18 bases sitting between them. Germline CDR1 MNHNY, CDR2 SVGAGI (reference sequence). The CDR3 bases are TGTGCCAGCAGTTACACTAATCAGGGAGTAGGCGGAAACACCATATATTTT. Amino acids: CASSYTNQGVGGNTIYF.

This clonotype was found many times. V gene TRBV5-1 combines with J gene TRBJ1-5; D gene uncertain. This CDR3 has 13 residues. Germline assignment: CDR1 SGHRS and CDR2 YFSETQ. The ends were cut back, 0 bases at V and 6 bases at J, with 7 bases in the middle. CDR3: CASSLEPGQPQHF. For the CDR3, the DNA is TGCGCCAGCAGCTTGGAGCCCGGTCAGCCCCAGCATTTT.

This clonotype was found many times. The chain is built from TRBV7-8 and TRBJ2-5; 8 positions agree with TRBD1. The J segment lost 4 bases and the V segment lost 5 bases, leaving 6 bases of the junction unmatched. Germline loops: CDR1 SGHVS, CDR2 FQNEAQ. The CDR3 loop spans 14 amino acids. The DNA of the CDR3 is TGTGCCAGCAGCCCCGGACAGGGTAGAGAGACCCAGTACTTC. As protein: CASSPGQGRETQYF.

In this sample, this clonotype turned up many times. This chain connects TRBV20-1 to TRBJ2-4, with no clear D. Trimming took off 5 bases at V and 0 bases at J, with 11 bases between the two ends. Germline V gene data show CDR1 as DFQATT and CDR2 as SNEGSKA (reference sequence). CDR3 length equals 14 residues. CDR3 in DNA: TGCAGTGCTCCAGATGACTTAGCCAAAAACATTCAGTACTTC. This gives the protein CSAPDDLAKNIQYF.

This clonotype was counted at least ten times. The chain has TRBV3-1 and TRBJ1-3; D gene ambiguous. The germline gives CDR1 LGHDT, CDR2 YNNKEL (reference sequence). This CDR3 region has 12 residues. V was pared by 0 bases and J by 8 bases, with 5 bases between. The CDR3 region has the DNA TGTGCCAGCAGCCAAGAGCGTGACACCATATATTTT. This sequence encodes CASSQERDTIYF.

This clonotype was found many times. The chain recombines TRBV7-2 with TRBJ2-5; D ambiguous. V lost 3 bases and J 2 bases, leaving 10 bases between the germline ends. Germline-derived CDR1 and CDR2 are SGHTA and FQGNSA. CDR3 size: 14 residues. This chain's CDR3 is CASSLSQSQETQYF. The DNA for the CDR3 is TGTGCCAGCAGCTTGAGCCAGAGTCAAGAGACCCAGTACTTC. Variable domain in full (rest from reference TRBV7-2 and TRBJ2-5): GAGVSQSPSNKVTEKGKDVELRCDPISGHTALYWYRQSLGQGLEFLIYFQGNSAPDKSGLPSDRFSAERTGGSVSTLTIQRTQQEDSAVYLCASSLSQSQETQYFGPGTRLLVL.

This clonotype has just a few counts. The chain employs TRBV12-3 or TRBV12-4 and TRBJ1-5, with 7 positions matching TRBD1. With V trimmed by 2 bases and J by 6 bases, 4 bases remained unmatched. The CDR3 totals 14 residues. The chain's CDR3 is CASSLPGGGQPQHF. The CDR3 bases are TGTGCCAGCAGTTTACCAGGGGGAGGTCAGCCCCAGCATTTT.

This clonotype was observed many times. The chain employs TRBV7-8 and TRBJ2-3; a weak D match, TRBD2 (5 bases). CDR1 SGHVS and CDR2 FQNEAQ come from the germline V gene. This CDR3 has 16 residues. The V end was cut by 2 bases, the J end by 3 bases, with 15 bases between. The CDR3 sequence is CASSLWRIVETDTQYF. The CDR3 nucleotides read TGTGCCAGCAGCTTATGGAGGATAGTAGAAACAGATACGCAGTATTTT.

The sample holds many counts of this clonotype. The genes are TRBV7-2 and TRBJ2-4; D is possibly TRBD1 or TRBD2 (5 bases each). Trimming removed 0 bases at V and 6 bases at J, with 9 bases between. CDR1 and CDR2 from the germline V gene are SGHTA and FQGNSA. The CDR3 contains 14 residues. CDR3 nucleotide sequence: TGTGCCAGCAGCTTAGCCGGGGCAGGAAACATTCAGTACTTC. The encoded protein is CASSLAGAGNIQYF.